This TCR beta chain is from a study of control samples from healthy donors and cancer patients. Profiled with immunoSEQ multiplex PCR; TCRdb holds only in-frame clones, not every one. The table shows about 6,700 clones, with roughly three quarters occurring only once. V lost 5 bases and J lost 4; bases outside the gene matches: 8. Germline lookup yields CDR1 SGHVS and CDR2 FQNEAQ. The CDR3 spans 15 residues. The J gene is TRBJ2-7, the V gene TRBV7-8; 10 nucleotides agree with TRBD1. Input material: formalin-fixed, paraffin-embedded tissue. This sequence was found in a male donor with melanoma. The CDR3 coding sequence is TGTGCCAGCAGCCGGACAGGGGGAGGTTTGTACGAGCAGTACGTC. Its translation is CASSRTGGGLYEQYV.